The 20 T cell receptor beta chains reported below all come from one sample, sequenced in a study of T cells after yellow fever vaccination. One entry per CDR3 protein results from TCRdb running MiXCR on the 5' RACE reads. The table records roughly 63,000 distinct CDR3 sequences, 6% to 7.5% of them present only once. This specimen consisted of CD8+ T cells sorted from PBMCs, obtained 15 days after the yellow fever booster vaccination. These receptors originate from a man in his thirties or forties who received the YFV17D yellow fever vaccine.

This clonotype was seen many times. The chain carries TRBV15 and TRBJ2-1, with 12 positions matching TRBD2. The germline gives CDR1 LNHNV, CDR2 YYDKDF (reference sequence). V shed 1 base, J shed 10 bases, and the junction held 2 bases outside the gene matches. The CDR3 spans 14 residues. As DNA, the CDR3 is TGTGCCACCAGCAGAGGGACTAGCGGGATCGAGCAGTTCTTC. This translates into CATSRGTSGIEQFF. The full variable domain, in which reference TRBV15 and TRBJ2-1 provide the parts outside the CDR3, is DAMVIQNPRYQVTQFGKPVTLSCSQTLNHNVMYWYQQKSSQAPKLLFHYYDKDFNNEADTPDNFQSRRPNTSFCFLDIRSPGLGDTAMYLCATSRGTSGIEQFFGPGTRLTVL.

The chain carries TRBV7-9 and TRBJ2-1; 11 nucleotides align to TRBD2. The CDR3 is made up of 12 amino acids. With V trimmed by 11 bases and J by 9 bases, 6 bases remained unmatched. Germline V gene data show CDR1 as SEHNR and CDR2 as FQNEAQ (reference sequence). Written as DNA, the CDR3 is TGTGCCGGTAGCGGGAGGGCCGGTGAGCAGTTCTTC. It translates to CAGSGRAGEQFF.

This clonotype has at least ten counts. This chain connects TRBV11-1 to TRBJ2-1; 7 bases map to TRBD1. Germline CDR1 and CDR2: SGHAT and FQDESV (reference sequence). Germline trimming cut 3 bases from V and 0 bases from J; bases unmatched to any gene: 11. The CDR3 length is 18 residues. CDR3 nucleotide sequence: TGTGCCAGCAGCTTCAGCCCGACAGGGACCAGCTCCTACAATGAGCAGTTCTTC. Translated, it gives CASSFSPTGTSSYNEQFF.

This clonotype was detected many times. The rearrangement links TRBV20-1 to TRBJ2-7; the D gene is possibly TRBD1 (6 bases). The length of the CDR3 is 14 residues. Germline CDR1 reads DFQATT; CDR2 reads SNEGSKA (reference sequence). V was clipped by 0 bases and J by 5 bases, with 14 bases between them. The CDR3 region is CSARDQYRANEQYF. The CDR3 nucleotides read TGCAGTGCTAGAGATCAATACAGGGCCAACGAGCAGTACTTC.

This clonotype was counted at least ten times. This rearrangement joins TRBV27 to TRBJ1-2, with 7 bases matching TRBD1. Germline lookup yields CDR1 MNHEY and CDR2 SMNVEV (reference sequence). The CDR3 contains 15 residues. With 5 bases clipped from V and 8 bases from J, the junction kept 14 bases outside the gene matches. The CDR3 coding sequence is TGTGCCAGCAGTGCCCTCGACAGGGCGGCTAGGGGCTACACCTTC. Translation: CASSALDRAARGYTF.

Many counts were recorded for this clonotype. J is TRBJ2-1 and V is TRBV28; 8 nucleotides line up with TRBD2. From germline, CDR1 is MDHEN and CDR2 SYDVKM. This CDR3 contains 15 residues. Trimming removed 6 bases from V and 6 bases from J; junction bases left unmatched: 10. The CDR3 loop is CASRPTSGVLNEQFF. The CDR3 coding sequence is TGTGCCAGCAGACCTACTAGCGGAGTACTCAATGAGCAGTTCTTC.

This clonotype was recorded many times. CDR3 region: CAISVRDTTGELFF. In nucleotides, the CDR3 is TGTGCCATCAGTGTCCGGGATACCACCGGGGAGCTGTTTTTT. V usage is TRBV10-3 and J usage is TRBJ2-2; possibly TRBD2 for D (5 bases). This CDR3 comprises 14 residues. The ends were cut back, 4 bases at V and 4 bases at J, with 10 bases in the middle. Germline V gene data show CDR1 as ENHRY and CDR2 as SYGVKD.

This clonotype was observed at least ten times. The chain links TRBV5-1 to TRBJ1-5; weak D call: TRBD1 (5 bases). The length of the CDR3 is 15 residues. Germline CDR1 is SGHRS and CDR2 is YFSETQ. The germline V and J ends were trimmed by 0 bases and 3 bases, with 10 bases remaining between them. This CDR3 reads CASSLVPGHNQPQHF. CDR3 coding DNA: TGCGCCAGCAGCTTGGTGCCAGGGCACAATCAGCCCCAGCATTTT.

This clonotype was picked up a small number of times. The chain is built from TRBV7-2 and TRBJ2-7, with 15 bases identical to TRBD2. Germline CDR1 is SGHTA and CDR2 is FQGNSA. This CDR3 comprises 17 residues. The trim removed 1 base at V and 6 bases at J, leaving 7 bases unmatched. CDR3 coding DNA: TGTGCCAGCAGCTTAGTTTTAGTGGGACTAGCGGGAGGCGAGCAGTACTTC. This gives the protein CASSLVLVGLAGGEQYF.

The chain employs TRBV6-2 or TRBV6-3 and TRBJ2-5; D might be TRBD2 (6 bases). Germline assignment: CDR1 MNHEY and CDR2 SVGEGT. This CDR3 has 14 amino acids. V shed 6 bases and J shed 4 bases, with 15 bases lying between them. The CDR3 protein is CASSKEGTPETQYF. CDR3 in DNA: TGTGCCAGCAGCAAGGAGGGAACACCAGAGACCCAGTACTTC.

For this clonotype: A much larger clone differs from this one at a single base, so this may be a read error. The J gene is TRBJ2-6, the V gene TRBV29-1, with no clear D. The CDR3 covers 15 residues. The germline V gene has CDR1 SQVTM and CDR2 ANQGSEA. Trimming left V 1 base short and J 1 base short, with 8 bases between. The CDR3 coding sequence is TGCAGCGTTGAAGTCTTCGGATCTGGGGCCAACGTCCTGACTTTC. Amino acids: CSVEVFGSGANVLTF.

This clonotype was counted at least ten times. The chain uses TRBV5-6 and TRBJ2-7; D perhaps matches TRBD1 (5 bases). V was trimmed by 0 bases and J by 0 bases, leaving 10 bases between them. CDR1 and CDR2 from the germline V gene are SGHDT and YYEEEE. There are 15 residues in the CDR3. The CDR3 nucleotides are TGTGCCAGCAGCTTGGAGACAGCGAGCTCCTACGAGCAGTACTTC. Protein: CASSLETASSYEQYF.

This clonotype has ten or more counts. The J gene is TRBJ1-5, the V gene TRBV12-3 or TRBV12-4, with D possibly being TRBD1 (6 bases). V lost 2 bases, J lost 7 bases, and 12 bases lay in between. CDR3 length equals 14 residues. For the CDR3, the DNA is TGTGCCAGCAGTTTAAGGGGGATTTGGCAGCCCCAGCATTTT. It is translated as CASSLRGIWQPQHF.

In this sample, this clonotype turned up many times. The chain combines TRBV9 with TRBJ2-7, with TRBD1 matching over 7 bases. Germline assignment: CDR1 SGDLS and CDR2 YYNGEE. This CDR3 is built from 16 residues. Trimming took 0 bases from V and 2 from J; bases not matched to a gene: 8. The CDR3, as DNA: TGTGCCAGCAGCGTAGAGGTGACAGGGTCCACCTACGAGCAGTACTTC. It translates to CASSVEVTGSTYEQYF. The variable domain in full, with the rest retrieved from reference TRBV9 and TRBJ2-7, is DSGVTQTPKHLITATGQRVTLRCSPRSGDLSVYWYQQSLDQGLQFLIQYYNGEERAKGNILERFSAQQFPDLHSELNLSSLELGDSALYFCASSVEVTGSTYEQYFGPGTRLTVT.

This clonotype occurred many times. This chain links TRBV12-3 or TRBV12-4 with TRBJ2-1; 13 bases match TRBD2. This CDR3 is built from 14 residues. V shed 8 bases, J shed 7 bases, and the junction held 5 bases outside the gene matches. The CDR3 nucleotides read TGTGCCAGCCGGGGGACTAGCGGGACAAATGAGCAGTTCTTC. The encoded protein is CASRGTSGTNEQFF.

This clonotype was detected many times. The rearrangement joins TRBV28 to TRBJ2-5; perhaps TRBD1 as D (7 bases). The CDR3 has 14 amino acids. The V end was cut by 4 bases, the J end by 6 bases, with 15 bases between. Germline assignment: CDR1 MDHEN and CDR2 SYDVKM. CDR3 amino acids: CASSSWRGQQTQYF. CDR3 DNA sequence: TGTGCCAGCAGTTCCTGGAGGGGGCAACAGACCCAGTACTTC.

This clonotype was found many times. V and J are TRBV10-3 and TRBJ2-7; the match to TRBD2 covers 8 bases. The CDR3 consists of 15 residues. Trimming removed 7 bases from V and 1 base from J; junction bases left unmatched: 9. In germline, CDR1 is ENHRY, CDR2 SYGVKD. In nucleotides, the CDR3 is TGTGCCATCACCTCAGGGACTAGTGTGTCCTACGAGCAGTACTTC. Amino acids: CAITSGTSVSYEQYF.

Note on this clonotype: A much larger clone differs by one base, so this may be a read error. This chain connects TRBV29-1 to TRBJ1-2; 12 bases fit TRBD1. CDR3 length: 15 amino acids. CDR1 and CDR2 from the germline V gene are SQVTM and ANQGSEA. V was pared by 4 bases and J by 4 bases, with 7 bases of the junction left unmatched. CDR3 nucleotides: TGCAGCGTTGCGGGACAGGGGGCGGTAGGCTATGGCTACACCTTC. Translated, it gives CSVAGQGAVGYGYTF.

This clonotype was counted at least ten times. The rearrangement links TRBV5-1 to TRBJ1-6; D ambiguous. The CDR3 runs 15 residues. From germline, CDR1 is SGHRS and CDR2 YFSETQ. V lost 5 bases, J lost 7 bases, and 16 bases lay in between. The CDR3 DNA is TGCGCCAGCAGAGGTGAAAACGCTGGGAATTCACCCCTCCACTTT. Protein product: CASRGENAGNSPLHF.

This clonotype was recorded at least ten times. Here the CDR3 reads CASSLMREYSYEQYF. The DNA of the CDR3 is TGTGCCAGCAGCCTGATGCGGGAGTACTCGTACGAGCAGTACTTC. J is TRBJ2-7 and V is TRBV5-6, with TRBD2 identical over 7 bases. Per the germline V gene, CDR1 is SGHDT and CDR2 is YYEEEE. This CDR3 spans 15 amino acids. V lost 4 bases, J lost 4 bases, and 11 bases stayed unmatched.